The 11 T cell receptor beta chains below come from one sample, sequenced in a study of blood T cell repertoires in COVID-19. Produced via immunoSEQ multiplex PCR; TCRdb's table is partial and in-frame only. Here the sample spans roughly 81,000 clones, approximately 86% being singletons. Sequencing was done on a sample of peripheral blood. These receptors were collected from a man aged 35-49 years with acute or convalescent COVID-19.

This clone was seen a single time. This CDR3 is CAITPGTGSGANVLTF. In nucleotides, the CDR3 is TGTGCCATCACCCCCGGGACAGGGTCTGGGGCCAACGTCCTGACTTTC. The chain is built from TRBV10-3 and TRBJ2-6; TRBD1 matches 9 bases. V gave up 7 bases and J gave up 1 base; unmatched junction bases: 5. Germline assignment: CDR1 ENHRY and CDR2 SYGVKD. The CDR3 is made up of 16 amino acids.

The chain has TRBV20-1 and TRBJ1-6; D is possibly TRBD1 (6 bases). Germline assignment: CDR1 DFQATT and CDR2 SNEGSKA (reference sequence). V was pared by 3 bases and J by 7 bases, with 13 bases between. The CDR3 has 14 amino acids. In DNA, the CDR3 is TGCAGTGCTAGTGTCACAGGGAAGAATTCACCCCTCCACTTT. Translating gives CSASVTGKNSPLHF.

This clone was seen only once. This sequence joins TRBV7-8 and TRBJ1-4; 9 bases are a match to TRBD1. CDR1 and CDR2 from the germline V gene are SGHVS and FQNEAQ. CDR3 size: 19 residues. V shed 0 bases, J shed 2 bases, and the junction held 10 bases outside the gene matches. Here the CDR3 reads CASSLATRGQGGTNEKLFF. In DNA form, the CDR3 reads TGTGCCAGCAGCTTAGCGACGAGGGGACAGGGAGGGACTAATGAAAAACTGTTTTTT.

The chain employs TRBV30 and TRBJ2-3; 8 positions match TRBD2. After removal of 0 bases from V and 1 base from J, the junction contained 3 bases not matched to a gene. Germline V gene lookup returns CDR1 GTSNPN and CDR2 SVGIG (reference sequence). CDR3 length: 15 amino acids. CDR3 protein: CAWSVARGGTDTQYF. The CDR3 DNA is TGTGCCTGGAGTGTAGCGCGGGGGGGCACAGATACGCAGTATTTT.

Here the CDR3 reads CASSLTLTAFNYGYTF. The CDR3 region has the DNA TGTGCCAGCAGCTTAACGTTAACAGCTTTTAACTATGGCTACACCTTC. V and J are TRBV11-2 and TRBJ1-2; D gene uncertain. CDR1 SGHAT and CDR2 FQNNGV come from the germline V gene. V was pared by 2 bases and J by 1 base, with 14 bases between. The CDR3 sequence is 16 residues long.

The J gene is TRBJ1-6, the V gene TRBV5-4; 9 bases align to TRBD1. The CDR3 has 16 amino acids. Germline loops: CDR1 SGHNT, CDR2 YYREEE (reference sequence). Trimming cost V 4 bases and J 7 bases; bases outside gene matches: 9. The CDR3 is CASSLGQGWGNSPLHF. CDR3 in DNA: TGTGCCAGCAGCCTCGGACAGGGGTGGGGCAATTCACCCCTCCACTTT.

The chain joins TRBV9 to TRBJ1-2; TRBD1 might be the D (5 bases). This CDR3 has 15 residues. The V and J ends lost 4 bases and 0 bases respectively, with 13 bases between them. Germline-derived CDR1 and CDR2 are SGDLS and YYNGEE. This CDR3 is CASSIYGGANYGYTF. DNA for the CDR3: TGTGCCAGCAGCATATATGGGGGGGCTAACTATGGCTACACCTTC.

The gene calls are TRBV18 and TRBJ1-2, with D perhaps matching TRBD1 (5 bases). V was cut by 3 bases and J by 0 bases, with 23 bases left in between. The CDR3 contains 19 residues. Per germline, CDR1 KGHSH and CDR2 LQKENI. Here the CDR3 DNA reads TGTGCCAGCTCACCCCCCCCGGGGGATCGGACGGCGGCTAACTATGGCTACACCTTC. Its translation: CASSPPPGDRTAANYGYTF.

V and J are TRBV5-1 and TRBJ1-1; D is unresolved. This CDR3 is 14 amino acids long. Between the trimmed V and J ends, which lost 0 bases and 3 bases, there was a span of 9 bases. CDR1 is SGHRS and CDR2 is YFSETQ in the germline V gene. The CDR3 region has the DNA TGCGCCAGCAGCTTGGGAGGGCGGCACACTGAAGCTTTCTTT. This translates into CASSLGGRHTEAFF.

The chain has TRBV7-3 and TRBJ2-1; 7 bases are a match to TRBD1. CDR1 and CDR2 (germline): SGHTA, FQGTGA. CDR3 length equals 17 residues. After removal of 2 bases from V and 7 bases from J, the junction contained 14 bases not matched to a gene. CDR3: CASSLRPPGQYLNEQFF. The DNA of the CDR3 is TGTGCCAGCAGCTTACGCCCCCCGGGACAGTATTTGAATGAGCAGTTCTTC.

The chain uses TRBV2 and TRBJ2-3; D might be TRBD2 (6 bases). Germline V gene lookup returns CDR1 SNHLY and CDR2 FYNNEI. The CDR3 contains 14 residues. Trimming stripped 4 bases from V and 6 bases from J, with 14 bases between. The CDR3 loop reads CASSVWPEGDTQYF. In nucleotides, the CDR3 is TGTGCCAGCAGTGTCTGGCCGGAGGGGGATACGCAGTATTTT.